This TCR beta chain was captured in a study of shared clonotypes between healthy human individuals. The CDR3 runs 16 residues. Per germline, CDR1 SGHAT and CDR2 FQNNGV. V lost 5 bases and J lost 0, with 17 bases in between. This clone was detected once. Its antigen is unidentified. Naive CD8 cells, CD45RO-negative and positively selected for CCR7, excluded terminally differentiated effector memory CD45RA+ cells. In the authors' methods: As immunoSEQ supplied junction-only sequences (without quality scores), filtering differed. TCRdb's copy holds only in-frame clones and misses some; the assay was immunoSEQ multiplex PCR. V and J calls and clone size follow that table, whereas D and trimming were derived from the DNA. The sample shows roughly 1,800,000 clones, about 95% of them seen only once. Study results and caveats: At large depth, rarefaction still showed sorted-subset sequencing to be incomplete. Roughly 5% of naive CD4 clonotypes were shared across a few donors.

The source material was naive CD8+ T cells sorted from blood. This chain connects TRBV11-2 to TRBJ2-7; D is possibly TRBD1 (7 bases). The clonotype was recovered from a man aged 18 to 35 in good health. This chain's CDR3 is CASSPGGSIVSYEQYF. The CDR3 bases are TGTGCCAGCAGCCCAGGGGGGAGTATAGTCTCCTACGAGCAGTACTTC.